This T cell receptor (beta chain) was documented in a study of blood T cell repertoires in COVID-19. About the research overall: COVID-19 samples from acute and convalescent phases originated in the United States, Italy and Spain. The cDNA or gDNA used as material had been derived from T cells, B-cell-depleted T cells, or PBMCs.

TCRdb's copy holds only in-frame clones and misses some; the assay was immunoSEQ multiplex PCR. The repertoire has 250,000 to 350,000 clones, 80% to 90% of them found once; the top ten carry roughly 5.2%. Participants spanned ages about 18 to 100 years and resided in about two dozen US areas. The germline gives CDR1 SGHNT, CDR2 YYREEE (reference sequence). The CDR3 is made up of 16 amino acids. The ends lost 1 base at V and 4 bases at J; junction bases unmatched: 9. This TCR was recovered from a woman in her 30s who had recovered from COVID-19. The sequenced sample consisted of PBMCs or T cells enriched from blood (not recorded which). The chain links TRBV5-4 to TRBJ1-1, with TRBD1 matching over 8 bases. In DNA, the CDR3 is TGTGCCAGCAGCTTGACCGGACAGGGATTGTTCACTGAAGCTTTCTTT. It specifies CASSLTGQGLFTEAFF.